Sequencing of this TCR beta chain was carried out in a study of blood T cell repertoires in COVID-19. The assay was immunoSEQ multiplex PCR, and TCRdb's table has in-frame clones only and misses some. Seen here are 150,000 or so clones, 75% to 80% observed once, and the top ten hold over 2.5%. J was trimmed by 2 bases and V by 4 bases; bases with no gene match: 12. Germline V gene sequence: CDR1 LGHNA, CDR2 YNFKEQ. This CDR3 is 18 amino acids long. Sample: PBMCs or T cells enriched from blood (not recorded which). V and J are TRBV4-2 and TRBJ2-1; TRBD2 aligns across 9 bases. The sequence derives from a woman aged 50 to 60 who had recovered from COVID-19. CDR3 protein: CASSLDLGGGVTYNEQFF. In DNA form, the CDR3 reads TGTGCCAGCAGCCTAGACCTTGGCGGGGGGGTAACCTACAATGAGCAGTTCTTC.